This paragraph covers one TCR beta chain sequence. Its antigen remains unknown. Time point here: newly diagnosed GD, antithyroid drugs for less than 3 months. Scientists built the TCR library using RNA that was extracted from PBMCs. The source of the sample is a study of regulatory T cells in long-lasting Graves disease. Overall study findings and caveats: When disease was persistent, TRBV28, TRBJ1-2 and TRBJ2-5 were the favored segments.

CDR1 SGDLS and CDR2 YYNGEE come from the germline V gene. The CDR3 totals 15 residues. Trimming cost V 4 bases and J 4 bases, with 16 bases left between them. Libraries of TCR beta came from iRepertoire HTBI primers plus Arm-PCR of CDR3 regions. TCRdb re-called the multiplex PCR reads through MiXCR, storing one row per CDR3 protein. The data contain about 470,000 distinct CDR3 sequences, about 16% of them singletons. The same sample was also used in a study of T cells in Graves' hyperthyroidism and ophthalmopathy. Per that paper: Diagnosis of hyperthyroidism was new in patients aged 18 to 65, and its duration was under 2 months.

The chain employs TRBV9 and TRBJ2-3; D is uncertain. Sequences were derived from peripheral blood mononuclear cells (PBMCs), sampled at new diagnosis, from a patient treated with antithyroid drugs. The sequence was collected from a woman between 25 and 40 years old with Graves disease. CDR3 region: CASSPDLGEPDTQYF. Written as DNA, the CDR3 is TGTGCCAGCAGCCCCGACCTGGGCGAGCCAGATACGCAGTATTTT.